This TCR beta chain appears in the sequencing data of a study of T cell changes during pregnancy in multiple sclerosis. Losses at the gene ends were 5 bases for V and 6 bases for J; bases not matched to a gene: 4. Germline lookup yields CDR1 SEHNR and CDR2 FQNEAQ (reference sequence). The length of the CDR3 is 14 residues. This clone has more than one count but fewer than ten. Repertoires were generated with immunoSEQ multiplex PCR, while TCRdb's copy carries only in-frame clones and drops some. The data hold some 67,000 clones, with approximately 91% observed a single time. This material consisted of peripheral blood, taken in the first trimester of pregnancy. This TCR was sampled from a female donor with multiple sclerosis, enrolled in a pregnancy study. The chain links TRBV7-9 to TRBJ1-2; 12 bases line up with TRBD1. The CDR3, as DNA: TGTGCCAGCAGCCTTGGGACAGGGGGCCATGGCTACACCTTC. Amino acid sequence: CASSLGTGGHGYTF.